Following are 28 T cell receptor beta chains from one sample sequenced in a study of tumor-infiltrating lymphocytes in primary liver carcinoma. It was from 20-30 mg of unsorted bulk tissue that RNA and DNA were co-extracted. cDNA specific to TCR beta was made from about 0.45 ug of total RNA, with a constant-region primer employed for priming. Three nested multiplex PCR rounds, a slightly modified ARM-PCR method, built the TCR beta libraries. The first two PCR rounds used TRBV1-TRBV30 primers with a Cbeta primer, nine to ten cycles each. One entry per CDR3 protein results from TCRdb running MiXCR on the multiplex PCR reads. Of 50,000 or so distinct CDR3 sequences in the sample, roughly 80% are singletons; the top ten hold around a quarter. Specimen: liver tumor tissue from sampling region 5. Regarding subset: tumor region T5, tumor centre. The receptors come from a man aged 35-49 years with primary liver carcinoma and hepatitis B virus infection.

In regard to this clonotype: The junction differs from germline at one of its ends, possibly a read error. The rearrangement joins TRBV7-9 to TRBJ1-2; 7 positions match TRBD1. Germline V gene lookup returns CDR1 SEHNR and CDR2 FQNEAQ (reference sequence). This CDR3 contains 14 residues. CDR3 sequence: CASRWGRGFRGYTF. The CDR3 DNA follows: TGTGCCAGCAGATGGGGCAGGGGGTTTCGTGGCTACACTTTC.

Concerning this clonotype itself: In this CDR3 the conserved last residue, phenylalanine or tryptophan, is missing, so a read error is likely. The chain couples TRBV29-1 to TRBJ2-5, with D maybe TRBD2 (5 bases). Trimming pared 2 bases from V and 5 bases from J, leaving 18 bases between. This CDR3 comprises 15 residues. Germline V gives CDR1 SQVTM, CDR2 ANQGSEA. The CDR3, as DNA: TGCAGCGTTGAATCAGCGGCGTGTAGATCGGAGACCCAGTACGTC. It yields the protein CSVESAACRSETQYV.

Of note for this clonotype: The junction shows a germline mismatch at one end, possibly a read error. This sequence joins TRBV12-3 or TRBV12-4 and TRBJ2-1; 11 bases align to TRBD2. The CDR3 consists of 13 residues. The DNA of the CDR3 is TGTGCCAGCTCCGGACTAGCGGGCCCCAGAGGGATCTTC. Encoded protein: CASSGLAGPRGIF.

This clonotype was seen a handful of times. V usage is TRBV5-5 and J usage is TRBJ2-1, with 11 bases aligning to TRBD2. Unmatched junction bases numbered 10, after V lost 0 bases and J lost 11 bases. Germline assignment: CDR1 SGHKS and CDR2 YYEKEE (reference sequence). The CDR3 has 16 amino acids. This chain's CDR3 is CASSLEGTSGGNKQFF. The CDR3 coding sequence is TGTGCCAGCAGCTTGGAAGGGACTAGCGGAGGGAATAAGCAGTTCTTC.

By share of the sample, this clonotype is medium-sized. The chain carries TRBV5-1 and TRBJ2-2; D not resolved. The CDR3 length is 15 residues. Germline lookup yields CDR1 SGHRS and CDR2 YFSETQ. V was pared by 3 bases and J by 2 bases, with 11 bases between. CDR3 sequence (DNA): TGCGCCAGCAGCTCGCCTTTGCGAAACACCGGGGAGCTGTTTTTT. It specifies CASSSPLRNTGELFF.

Comments on this clonotype: A junction boundary mismatches the germline segment, possibly from a read error. This chain connects TRBV11-1 to TRBJ2-7; 7 bases agree with TRBD1. This CDR3 is 13 amino acids long. From germline, CDR1 is SGHAT and CDR2 FQDESV (reference sequence). In DNA form, the CDR3 reads TGTGCCATCAGGGGGAAGCTATCCTACGAGCAATACTTC. This gives the protein CAIRGKLSYEQYF.

Worth noting for this clonotype: One junction end disagrees with the germline gene, perhaps due to a read error. CDR3 nucleotides: TGCGCCAGCAGTTACCAGGGCACCGAGGAGCTGTTTTTT. Residues: CASSYQGTEELFF. V and J are TRBV6-5 and TRBJ2-2, with a possible D match to TRBD1 (5 bases). CDR1 and CDR2 from the germline V gene are MNHEY and SVGAGI. This CDR3 spans 13 amino acids.

The chain has TRBV5-5 and TRBJ1-2, with D possibly matching TRBD1 (5 bases). Germline CDR1 and CDR2: SGHKS and YYEKEE (reference sequence). The CDR3 spans 12 residues. V dropped 6 bases and J dropped 10 bases, with 16 bases sitting between them. CDR3 coding DNA: TGTGCCAGCATCCCTGAGGGGAGTGTCTACACCTTC. Translation gives CASIPEGSVYTF.

This rearrangement joins TRBV12-3 or TRBV12-4 to TRBJ2-3; weak D call: TRBD1 (5 bases). Trimming pared 9 bases from V and 6 bases from J, leaving 19 bases between. The CDR3 consists of 14 residues. This CDR3 is CASRPTGSWDTQYF. CDR3 nucleotide sequence: TGTGCCAGTAGGCCTACAGGTTCGTGGGATACGCAGTATTTT.

This clonotype is judged medium-sized. J is TRBJ2-1 and V is TRBV6-6, with D unclear. Looked up from germline, CDR1 is MNHNY and CDR2 is SVGAGI (reference sequence). CDR3 length: 12 amino acids. V lost 0 bases and J 8 bases, leaving 5 bases between the germline ends. In DNA, the CDR3 is TGTGCCAGCAGTTACTCGTCAGATGAGCAGTTCTTC. This codes for CASSYSSDEQFF.

This rearrangement joins TRBV11-2 to TRBJ2-7; D perhaps matches TRBD1 (5 bases). Deletions cut 5 bases from V and 8 bases from J, with 19 bases between. The CDR3 runs to 14 residues. The V gene's germline CDR1 is SGHAT and CDR2 FQNNGV. The CDR3 DNA reads TGTGCCAGCAGCCCTAACAGGAACTCCAACAAGCAGTACTTC. This sequence encodes CASSPNRNSNKQYF.

In regard to this clonotype: Germline is not matched at one junction end, which may reflect a read error. The CDR3 DNA is TGCGCCAGCAGTCTCGCTAGCGGGAAAACTAAAGGGAGACCCCAGTACTTC. It translates to CASSLASGKTKGRPQYF. The rearrangement links TRBV5-4 to TRBJ2-5, with 9 positions matching TRBD2. The CDR3 is 17 amino acids. CDR1 is SGHNT and CDR2 is YYREEE in the germline V gene (reference sequence).

This clonotype showed up just a few times. The gene calls are TRBV7-2 and TRBJ2-3; possibly TRBD2 for D (5 bases). The CDR3 runs 12 residues. Trimming stripped 5 bases from V and 8 bases from J, with 11 bases between. CDR1 is SGHTA, CDR2 FQGNSA, per germline. The CDR3 DNA reads as TGTGCCAGCAGCAACGACTACGGTACGCAGTATTTT. This gives the protein CASSNDYGTQYF.

As concerns this clonotype: The CDR3 ends on some other residue instead of the conserved phenylalanine or tryptophan, so this is likely a read error. The chain links TRBV28 to TRBJ2-4; D is undetermined. With 8 bases removed from V and 10 bases from J, the gap between germline ends came to 12 bases. The CDR3 extends over 11 amino acids. Germline CDR1 reads MDHEN; CDR2 reads SYDVKM. The CDR3 region is CASCSVLIQYL. CDR3 DNA sequence: TGTGCCAGCTGTTCGGTACTTATTCAGTACTTA.

The table lists this clonotype with a few counts. Sequence at one end of the junction differs from germline and may be a read error. The chain combines TRBV6-1 with TRBJ2-7; D is unresolved. CDR3 size: 15 residues. Germline CDR1 MNHNS, CDR2 SASEGT. The DNA for the CDR3 is TGTGCAAGCAGTGTTGGGATGGTGGGCTCCTACGAGCAGTACTTC. It is translated as CASSVGMVGSYEQYF.

As for this clonotype: This CDR3 is missing its conserved last phenylalanine or tryptophan, likely due to a read error. The DNA is omitted, as the CDR3 cannot be located on it reliably, and the CDR3 follows TCRdb's listing. The V gene is TRBV4-1, the J gene TRBJ1-2; the table names TRBD1, a call not compared with the DNA. The germline V gene encodes CDR1 MGHRA and CDR2 YSYEKL. Including both end residues, the CDR3 is 15 amino acids long. This chain's CDR3 is CASSRVARGDYGYTI.

In regard to this clonotype: This CDR3 is missing its conserved last phenylalanine or tryptophan, likely due to a read error. The chain is built from TRBV29-1 and TRBJ2-1; D call uncertain. This CDR3 is 13 amino acids long. Germline CDR1 reads SQVTM; CDR2 reads ANQGSEA. Trimming shortened V by 4 bases and J by 12 bases, and 19 bases separated the two germline ends. The CDR3 here is CSVVWAQRGVQFL. The CDR3 DNA reads as TGCAGCGTTGTCTGGGCCCAGAGAGGTGTGCAGTTCTTA.

Comment on this clonotype: At one end, the junction sequence differs from germline, possibly due to a read error. V usage is TRBV11-1 and J usage is TRBJ2-7; tentative D call: TRBD2 (6 bases). In germline, CDR1 is SGHAT, CDR2 FQDESV (reference sequence). The CDR3 covers 15 residues. CDR3 coding DNA: TGTGCCAGCAGCTTAAGGGGATCGGGAGAATACGAGCGGTGCTTC. Protein product: CASSLRGSGEYERCF.

Comment on this clonotype: The junction differs from germline at one of its ends, possibly a read error. The chain recombines TRBV11-2 with TRBJ2-1; 9 bases are shared with TRBD1. This CDR3 comprises 13 residues. Germline V gene data show CDR1 as SGHAT and CDR2 as FQNNGV. The CDR3 DNA sequence: TGTGACAGCAGCCCCGACAGGGGGAGTGAGCAGTTCTTC. This sequence encodes CDSSPDRGSEQFF.

A word on this clonotype: Since the CDR3 does not end with the conserved phenylalanine or tryptophan, this likely comes from a read error. This chain links TRBV11-1 with TRBJ2-3; 8 bases are a match to TRBD2. The V gene end was trimmed by 5 bases and the J gene end by 11 bases; junction bases not matched to a gene: 18. Germline CDR1 SGHAT, CDR2 FQDESV (reference sequence). This CDR3 is 16 amino acids long. CDR3 amino acids: CASSPSHSGKASMQYS. CDR3 in DNA: TGTGCCAGCAGCCCCTCCCATAGCGGGAAGGCGTCTATGCAGTATTCT.

The V call is TRBV7-8, the J call TRBJ2-7; D is unclear. Germline assignment: CDR1 SGHVS and CDR2 FQNEAQ. Trimming took 10 bases from V and 2 from J, leaving 24 bases between them. The CDR3 is 16 amino acids. The CDR3 spells CANNLVSNNAAYEQYF. The CDR3 nucleotides are TGTGCCAACAACTTAGTGAGTAATAATGCTGCCTACGAGCAGTACTTC.

Note on this clonotype: Relative to the germline gene, one junction end is altered; a read error may explain this. This sequence joins TRBV29-1 and TRBJ2-2, with 9 positions matching TRBD2. Germline V gene sequence: CDR1 SQVTM, CDR2 ANQGSEA. CDR3 size: 13 residues. This CDR3 is CSAGLASTGELFF. The CDR3 nucleotides are TGCAGCGCTGGACTAGCGAGCACCGGGGAGCTTTTTTTT.

With respect to this clonotype: One end of the junction does not line up with germline, which may come from a read error. CDR3 nucleotides: TGTACCATCAGTGAGGGGGTGGTTCGAGGGAGTGCAGATACGCAGTATTTT. As protein: CTISEGVVRGSADTQYF. The chain has TRBV10-3 and TRBJ2-3; TRBD1 is a possible D gene (6 bases). The germline V gene encodes CDR1 ENHRY and CDR2 SYGVKD. The CDR3 consists of 17 residues.

Points on this clonotype: A much bigger clone sits one base away, suggesting this may be a read error. The conserved closing phenylalanine or tryptophan is absent in this CDR3, likely reflecting a read error. The chain carries TRBV11-3 and TRBJ2-3; 7 bases map to TRBD2. The length of the CDR3 is 15 residues. V shed 5 bases and J 9 bases; nucleotides not matched to a gene: 14. Germline V gene data show CDR1 as SGHNT and CDR2 as YENEEA. The CDR3 reads CASSPGGLQGGTQYL. Written as DNA, the CDR3 is TGTGCCAGCAGCCCGGGGGGACTCCAGGGCGGAACGCAGTATTTA.

V and J are TRBV29-1 and TRBJ1-1; D is unclear. There are 11 residues in the CDR3. Germline assignment: CDR1 SQVTM and CDR2 ANQGSEA. V lost 7 bases and J lost 0, with 6 bases in between. The CDR3 loop reads CSGTLNTEAFF. CDR3 nucleotides: TGCAGCGGGACCCTGAACACTGAAGCTTTCTTT.

As to this clonotype: A read error may produce the germline difference seen at one junction end. V usage is TRBV11-1 and J usage is TRBJ2-7, with a tentative D call TRBD2 (6 bases). This CDR3 is 17 amino acids long. Germline values: CDR1 SGHAT, CDR2 FQDESV (reference sequence). DNA of the CDR3: TGTGCCAGCAACTTAGGGCCGGAGGGTGAAAGTTCCTACGAGCAGTACTTC. It encodes CASNLGPEGESSYEQYF.

In this sample, this clonotype turned up once. The chain uses TRBV5-4 and TRBJ1-4; D gene ambiguous. CDR3 length: 14 residues. Trimming left V 5 bases short and J 2 bases short, with 10 bases between. The germline CDR1 and CDR2 sequences are SGHNT and YYREEE (reference sequence). In DNA, the CDR3 is TGTGCCAGCAGAAGACATGTGACTAATGAAAAACTGTTTTTT. Translation gives CASRRHVTNEKLFF.

As concerns this clonotype: A read error may account for a junction end that differs from germline. This chain uses TRBV14 with TRBJ2-7; 8 bases map to TRBD1. The CDR3 loop spans 15 amino acids. Germline-derived CDR1 and CDR2 are SGHDN and FVKESK. CDR3 loop: CASSHPGQGSYEKYF. CDR3 nucleotides: TGTGCCAGCAGTCACCCCGGACAGGGCTCGTACGAGAAGTACTTC.